This entry concerns a single T cell receptor beta chain. This sample was included in a study of blood T cell repertoires in COVID-19. Study as a whole: In each case, the material was cDNA or gDNA derived from T cells, B-cell-depleted T cells, or PBMCs.

The germline CDR1 and CDR2 sequences are LGHDT and YNNKEL (reference sequence). V dropped 4 bases and J dropped 3; count of bases not matched to a gene: 4. CDR3 length equals 14 residues. Original processing methods: Estimation of nucleated cell counts relied on the amplification of reference gene primers. TCRdb keeps only in-frame clones here, not all; method: immunoSEQ multiplex PCR. V and J calls and clone size are copied from that table; D and trimming were computed from the DNA. The sample shows 150,000 to 200,000 clones, around 84% of them seen only once. The chain links TRBV3-1 (or the pseudogene TRBV3-2) to TRBJ2-3, with 7 bases matching TRBD1. The TCR comes from a woman over 75 with acute or convalescent COVID-19. Sequenced material: peripheral blood. The CDR3, as DNA: TGTGCCAGCAGCCGACAGGGTTGGACAGATACGCAGTATTTT. Translating gives CASSRQGWTDTQYF.